A selection of T cell receptor beta chains follows, all from one sample in a study of blood T cell repertoires in COVID-19. Using immunoSEQ multiplex PCR, the repertoire was profiled, and TCRdb retains in-frame clones only, with some absent. This repertoire shows 100,000 to 150,000 clones, about 88% found once; its top ten account for 1.2%. Sequences were obtained from peripheral blood. The receptors shown here come from a woman older than 75 with acute or convalescent COVID-19. Each CDR3 is given without its conserved first and last residue.

j_call	v_call	cdr3_aa
TRBJ1-1	TRBV6-5	ASSYSGRGTEAF
TRBJ2-4	TRBV2	ATSGLAKNIQY
TRBJ2-7	TRBV5-1	ASSDTGGDYEQY
TRBJ1-6	TRBV28	ASSPGQGFFSSPLH
TRBJ2-1	TRBV7-3	ASSPTVAGESEQF
TRBJ1-1	TRBV4-1	ASSPGPGSTEAF
TRBJ1-2	TRBV3-1/TRBV3-2	ASSQEYGDGYT
TRBJ2-1	TRBV7-3	ASSTRVAGEQF
TRBJ2-2	TRBV19	ASSPRGTGGTKRELF
TRBJ2-7	TRBV11-2	ASSLSHRATRTYEQY